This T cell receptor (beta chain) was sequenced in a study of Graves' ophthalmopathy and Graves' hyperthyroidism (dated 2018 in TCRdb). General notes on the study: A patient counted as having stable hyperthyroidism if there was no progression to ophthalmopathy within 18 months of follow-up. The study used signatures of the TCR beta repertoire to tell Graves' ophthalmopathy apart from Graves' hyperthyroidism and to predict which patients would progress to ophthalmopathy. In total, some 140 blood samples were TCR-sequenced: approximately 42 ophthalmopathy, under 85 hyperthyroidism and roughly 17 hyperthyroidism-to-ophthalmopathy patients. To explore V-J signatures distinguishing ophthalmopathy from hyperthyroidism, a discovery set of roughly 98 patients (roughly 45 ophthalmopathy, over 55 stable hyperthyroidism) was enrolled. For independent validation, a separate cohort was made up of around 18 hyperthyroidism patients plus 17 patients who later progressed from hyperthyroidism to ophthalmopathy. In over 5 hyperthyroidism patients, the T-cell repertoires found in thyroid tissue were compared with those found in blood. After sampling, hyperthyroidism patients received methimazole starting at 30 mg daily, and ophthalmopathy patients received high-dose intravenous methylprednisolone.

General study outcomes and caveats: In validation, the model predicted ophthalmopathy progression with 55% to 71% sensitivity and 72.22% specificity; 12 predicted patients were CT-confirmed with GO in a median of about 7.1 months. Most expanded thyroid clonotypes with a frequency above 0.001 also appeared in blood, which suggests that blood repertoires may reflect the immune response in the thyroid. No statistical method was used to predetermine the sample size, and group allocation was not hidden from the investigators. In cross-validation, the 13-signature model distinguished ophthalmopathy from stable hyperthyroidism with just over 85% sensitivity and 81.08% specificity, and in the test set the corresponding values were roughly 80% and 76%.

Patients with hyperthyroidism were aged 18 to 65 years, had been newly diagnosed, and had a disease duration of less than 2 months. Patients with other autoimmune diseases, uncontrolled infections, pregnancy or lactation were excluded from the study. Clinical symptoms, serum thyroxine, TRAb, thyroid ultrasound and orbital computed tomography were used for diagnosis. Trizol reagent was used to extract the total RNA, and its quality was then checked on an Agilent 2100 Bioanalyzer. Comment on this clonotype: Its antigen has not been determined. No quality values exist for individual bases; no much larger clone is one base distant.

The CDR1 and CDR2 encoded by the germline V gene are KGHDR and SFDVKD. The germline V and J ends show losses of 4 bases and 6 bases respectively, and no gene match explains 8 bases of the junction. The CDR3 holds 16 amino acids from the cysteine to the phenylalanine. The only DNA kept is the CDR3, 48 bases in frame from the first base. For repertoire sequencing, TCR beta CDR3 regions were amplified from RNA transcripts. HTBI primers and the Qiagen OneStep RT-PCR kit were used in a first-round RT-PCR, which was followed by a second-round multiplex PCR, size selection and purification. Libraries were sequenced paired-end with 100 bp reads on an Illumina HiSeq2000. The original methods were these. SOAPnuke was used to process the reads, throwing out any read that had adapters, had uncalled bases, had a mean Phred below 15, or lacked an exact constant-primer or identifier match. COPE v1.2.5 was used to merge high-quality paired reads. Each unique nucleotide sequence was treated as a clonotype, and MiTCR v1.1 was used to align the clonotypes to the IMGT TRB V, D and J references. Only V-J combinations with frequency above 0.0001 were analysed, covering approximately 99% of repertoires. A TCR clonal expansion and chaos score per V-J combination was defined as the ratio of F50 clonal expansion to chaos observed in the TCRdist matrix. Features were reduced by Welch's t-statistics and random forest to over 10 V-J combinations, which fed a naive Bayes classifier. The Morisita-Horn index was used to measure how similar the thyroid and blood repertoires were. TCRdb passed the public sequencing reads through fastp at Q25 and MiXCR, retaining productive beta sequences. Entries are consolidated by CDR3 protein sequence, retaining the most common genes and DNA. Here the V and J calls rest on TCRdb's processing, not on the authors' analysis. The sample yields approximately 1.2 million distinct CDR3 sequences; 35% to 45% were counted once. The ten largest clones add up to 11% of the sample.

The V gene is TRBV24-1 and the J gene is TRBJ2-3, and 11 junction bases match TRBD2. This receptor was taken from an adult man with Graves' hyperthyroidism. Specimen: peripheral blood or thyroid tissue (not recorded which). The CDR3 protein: CATSEPATSGVDTQYF. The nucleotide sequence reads TGTGCCACCAGTGAGCCTGCGACTAGCGGGGTCGATACGCAGTATTTT.